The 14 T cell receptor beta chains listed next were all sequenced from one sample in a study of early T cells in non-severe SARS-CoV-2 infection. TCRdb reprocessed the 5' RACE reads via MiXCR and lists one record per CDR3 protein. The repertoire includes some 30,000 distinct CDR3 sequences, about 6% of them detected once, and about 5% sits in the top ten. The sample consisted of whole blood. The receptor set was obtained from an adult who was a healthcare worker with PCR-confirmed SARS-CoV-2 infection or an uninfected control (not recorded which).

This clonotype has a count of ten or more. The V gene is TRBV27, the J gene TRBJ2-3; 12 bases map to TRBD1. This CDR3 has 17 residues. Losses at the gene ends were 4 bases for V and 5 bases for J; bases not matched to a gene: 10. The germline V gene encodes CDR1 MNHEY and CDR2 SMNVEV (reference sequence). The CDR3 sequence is CASSYHPRDRGQDTQYF. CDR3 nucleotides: TGTGCCAGCAGTTATCACCCCCGGGACAGGGGGCAAGATACGCAGTATTTT.

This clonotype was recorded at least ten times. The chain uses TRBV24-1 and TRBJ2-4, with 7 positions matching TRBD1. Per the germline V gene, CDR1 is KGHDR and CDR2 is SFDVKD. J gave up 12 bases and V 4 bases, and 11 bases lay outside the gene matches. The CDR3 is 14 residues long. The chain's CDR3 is CATSDPTGQTRQYF. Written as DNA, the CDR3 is TGTGCCACCAGTGACCCCACGGGACAGACCCGTCAGTACTTC.

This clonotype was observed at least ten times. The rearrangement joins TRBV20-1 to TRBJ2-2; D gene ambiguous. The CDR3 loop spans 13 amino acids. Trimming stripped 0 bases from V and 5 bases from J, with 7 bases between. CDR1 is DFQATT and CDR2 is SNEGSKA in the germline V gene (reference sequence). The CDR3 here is CSARDIRTGELFF. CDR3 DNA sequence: TGCAGTGCTAGAGATATCCGGACCGGGGAGCTGTTTTTT.

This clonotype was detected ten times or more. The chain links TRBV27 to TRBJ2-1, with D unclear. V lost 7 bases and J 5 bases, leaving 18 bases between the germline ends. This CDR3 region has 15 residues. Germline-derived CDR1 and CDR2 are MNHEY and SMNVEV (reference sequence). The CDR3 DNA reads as TGTGCCAGCAAAACCAGAAGAGACGGAAACAATGAGCAGTTCTTC. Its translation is CASKTRRDGNNEQFF.

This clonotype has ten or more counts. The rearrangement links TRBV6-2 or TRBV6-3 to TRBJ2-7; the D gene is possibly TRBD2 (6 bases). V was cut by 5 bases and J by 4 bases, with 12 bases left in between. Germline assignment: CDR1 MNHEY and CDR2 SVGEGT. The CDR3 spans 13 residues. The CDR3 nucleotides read TGTGCCAGCAGTCCCGGGACTCCTTACGAGCAGTACTTC. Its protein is CASSPGTPYEQYF.

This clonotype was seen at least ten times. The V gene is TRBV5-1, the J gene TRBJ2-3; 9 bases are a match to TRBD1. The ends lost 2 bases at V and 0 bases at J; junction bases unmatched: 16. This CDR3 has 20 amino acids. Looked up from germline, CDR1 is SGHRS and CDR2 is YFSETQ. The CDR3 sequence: CASSFTGTGSFLTSTDTQYF. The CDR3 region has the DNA TGCGCCAGCAGCTTCACCGGGACAGGGTCATTCCTAACTAGCACAGATACGCAGTATTTT.

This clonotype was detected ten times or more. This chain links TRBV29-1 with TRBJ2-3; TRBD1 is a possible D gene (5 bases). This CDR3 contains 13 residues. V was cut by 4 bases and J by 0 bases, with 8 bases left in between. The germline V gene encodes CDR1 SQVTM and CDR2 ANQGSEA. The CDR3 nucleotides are TGCAGCGTTGGGGGCTCCAGCACAGATACGCAGTATTTT. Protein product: CSVGGSSTDTQYF.

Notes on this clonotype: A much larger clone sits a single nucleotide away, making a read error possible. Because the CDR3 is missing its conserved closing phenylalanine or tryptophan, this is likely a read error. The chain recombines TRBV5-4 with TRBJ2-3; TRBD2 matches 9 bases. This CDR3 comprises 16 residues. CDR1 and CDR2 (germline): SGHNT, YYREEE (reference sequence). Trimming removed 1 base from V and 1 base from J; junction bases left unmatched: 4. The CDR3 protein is CASSLYRGGGTDTQYL. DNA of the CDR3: TGTGCCAGCAGCTTGTATCGCGGGGGGGGCACAGATACGCAGTATTTG.

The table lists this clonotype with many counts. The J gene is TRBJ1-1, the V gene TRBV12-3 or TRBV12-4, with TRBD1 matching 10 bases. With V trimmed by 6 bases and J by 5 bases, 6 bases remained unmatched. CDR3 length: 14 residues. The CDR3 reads CASRVMGQGTEAFF. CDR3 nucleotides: TGTGCCAGCAGGGTGATGGGACAGGGGACTGAAGCTTTCTTT.

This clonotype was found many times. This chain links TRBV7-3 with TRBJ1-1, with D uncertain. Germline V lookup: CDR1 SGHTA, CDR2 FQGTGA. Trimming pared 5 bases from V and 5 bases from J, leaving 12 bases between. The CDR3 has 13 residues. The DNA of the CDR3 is TGTGCCAGCAGCCCCATACGAGAAACTGAAGCTTTCTTT. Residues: CASSPIRETEAFF.

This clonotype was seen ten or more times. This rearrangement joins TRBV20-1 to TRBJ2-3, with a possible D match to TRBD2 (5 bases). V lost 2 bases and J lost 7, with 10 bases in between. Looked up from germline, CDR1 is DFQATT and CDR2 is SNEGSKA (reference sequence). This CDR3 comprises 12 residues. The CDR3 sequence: CSARPHGNTQYF. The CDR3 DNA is TGCAGTGCTAGACCCCACGGGAATACGCAGTATTTT.

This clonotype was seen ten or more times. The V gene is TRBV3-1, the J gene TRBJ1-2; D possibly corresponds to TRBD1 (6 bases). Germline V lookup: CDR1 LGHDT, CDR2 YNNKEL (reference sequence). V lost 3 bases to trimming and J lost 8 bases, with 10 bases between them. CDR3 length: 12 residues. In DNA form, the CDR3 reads TGTGCCAGCAGCCAGTCGGACAGCGGCTACACCTTC. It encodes CASSQSDSGYTF.

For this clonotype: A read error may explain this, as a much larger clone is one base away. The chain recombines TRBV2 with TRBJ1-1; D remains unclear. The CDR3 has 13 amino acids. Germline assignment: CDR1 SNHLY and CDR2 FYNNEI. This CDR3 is CASSWRENTEALF. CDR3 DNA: TGTGCCAGCAGTTGGCGGGAGAACACTGAAGCTCTCTTT.

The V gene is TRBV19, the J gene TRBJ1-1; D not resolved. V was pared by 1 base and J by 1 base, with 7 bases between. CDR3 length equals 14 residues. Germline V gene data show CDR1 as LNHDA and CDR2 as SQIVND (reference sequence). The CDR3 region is CASSIGWENTEAFF. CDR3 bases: TGTGCCAGTAGTATAGGGTGGGAGAACACTGAAGCTTTCTTT.